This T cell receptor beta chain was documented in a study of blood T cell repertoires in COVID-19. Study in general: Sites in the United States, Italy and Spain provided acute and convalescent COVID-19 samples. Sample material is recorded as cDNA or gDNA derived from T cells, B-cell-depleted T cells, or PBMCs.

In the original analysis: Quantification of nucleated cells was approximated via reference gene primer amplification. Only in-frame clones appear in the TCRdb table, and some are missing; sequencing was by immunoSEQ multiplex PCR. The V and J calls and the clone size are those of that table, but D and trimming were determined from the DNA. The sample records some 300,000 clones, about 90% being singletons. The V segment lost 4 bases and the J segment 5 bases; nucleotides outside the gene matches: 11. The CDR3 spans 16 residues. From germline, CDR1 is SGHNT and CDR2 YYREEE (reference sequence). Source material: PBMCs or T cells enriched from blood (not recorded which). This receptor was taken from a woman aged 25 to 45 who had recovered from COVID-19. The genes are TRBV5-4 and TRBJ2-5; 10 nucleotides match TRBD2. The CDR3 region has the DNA TGTGCCAGCAGCCGCCAGATAGCGGGAGGCGGGGAGACCCAGTACTTC. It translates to CASSRQIAGGGETQYF.